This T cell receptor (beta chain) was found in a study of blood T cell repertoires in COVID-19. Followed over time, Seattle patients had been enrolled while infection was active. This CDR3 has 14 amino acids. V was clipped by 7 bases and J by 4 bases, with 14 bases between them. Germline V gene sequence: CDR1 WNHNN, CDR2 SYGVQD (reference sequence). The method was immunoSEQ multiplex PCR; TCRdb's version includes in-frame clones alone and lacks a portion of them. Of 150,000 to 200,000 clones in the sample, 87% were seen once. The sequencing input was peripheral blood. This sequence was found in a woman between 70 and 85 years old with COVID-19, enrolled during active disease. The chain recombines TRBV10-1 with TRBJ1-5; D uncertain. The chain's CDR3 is CASIRNSINQPQHF. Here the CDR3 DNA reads TGCGCCAGCATCCGGAACAGCATTAATCAGCCCCAGCATTTT.